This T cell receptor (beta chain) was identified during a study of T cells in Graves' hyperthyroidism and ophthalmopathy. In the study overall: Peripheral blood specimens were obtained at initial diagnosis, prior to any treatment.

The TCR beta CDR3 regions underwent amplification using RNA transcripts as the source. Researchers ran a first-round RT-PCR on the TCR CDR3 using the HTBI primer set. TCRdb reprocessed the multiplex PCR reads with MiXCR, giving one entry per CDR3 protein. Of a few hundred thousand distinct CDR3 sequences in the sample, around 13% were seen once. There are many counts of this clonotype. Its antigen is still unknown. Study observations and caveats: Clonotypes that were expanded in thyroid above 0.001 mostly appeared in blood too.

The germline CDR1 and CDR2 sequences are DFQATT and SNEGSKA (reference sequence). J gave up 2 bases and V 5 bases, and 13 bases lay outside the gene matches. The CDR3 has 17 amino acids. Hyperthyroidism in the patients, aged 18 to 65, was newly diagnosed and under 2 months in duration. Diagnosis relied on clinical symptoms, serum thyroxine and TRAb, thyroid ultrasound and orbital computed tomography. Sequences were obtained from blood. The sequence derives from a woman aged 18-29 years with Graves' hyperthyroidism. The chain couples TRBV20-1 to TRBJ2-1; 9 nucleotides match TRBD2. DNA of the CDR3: TGCAGTGCTCCTTTAATATACAGCGGGAGGCCCTACAATGAGCAGTTCTTC. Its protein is CSAPLIYSGRPYNEQFF.